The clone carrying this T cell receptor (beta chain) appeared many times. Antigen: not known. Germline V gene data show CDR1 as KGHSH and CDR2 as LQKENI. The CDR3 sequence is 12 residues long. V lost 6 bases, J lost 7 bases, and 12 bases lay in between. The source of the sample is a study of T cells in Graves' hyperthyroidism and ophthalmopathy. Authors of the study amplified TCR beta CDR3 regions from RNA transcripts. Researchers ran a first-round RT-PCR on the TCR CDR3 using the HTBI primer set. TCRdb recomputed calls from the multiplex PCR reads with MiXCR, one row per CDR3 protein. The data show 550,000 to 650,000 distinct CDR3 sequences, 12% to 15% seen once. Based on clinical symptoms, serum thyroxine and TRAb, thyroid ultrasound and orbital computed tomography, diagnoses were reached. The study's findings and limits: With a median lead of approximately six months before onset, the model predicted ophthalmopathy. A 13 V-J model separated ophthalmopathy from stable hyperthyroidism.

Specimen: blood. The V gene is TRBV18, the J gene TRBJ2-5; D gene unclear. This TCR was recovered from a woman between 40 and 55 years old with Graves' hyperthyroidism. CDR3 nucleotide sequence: TGTGCCAGCTCCCCTTCGGAAGGGACCCAGTACTTC. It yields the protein CASSPSEGTQYF.